This entry lists 20 T cell receptor beta chains sequenced from one sample in a study of cytomegalovirus exposure and HLA in healthy donors. The PCR contained 60 Vbeta and 13 Jbeta primers. Sequencing was performed with immunoSEQ multiplex PCR; in TCRdb, only in-frame clones are kept and a portion is missing. The sample holds 200,000 to 250,000 clones, about 80% seen once. What was sequenced was PBMCs. These receptors all stem from a woman in her thirties or forties in good health and CMV-seronegative.

V usage is TRBV30 and J usage is TRBJ1-6; a weak D match, TRBD1 (6 bases). Germline assignment: CDR1 GTSNPN and CDR2 SVGIG (reference sequence). The CDR3 totals 14 residues. V lost 6 bases and J 10 bases, leaving 19 bases between the germline ends. In DNA form, the CDR3 reads TGTGCCTGTACTACAGGGACCGGGGACTCACCCCTCCACTTT. This gives the protein CACTTGTGDSPLHF.

V gene TRBV21-1 combines with J gene TRBJ1-1. TRBV21-1 corresponds to a pseudogene. The CDR3 runs to 16 residues. The CDR3 nucleotides read TGTGCCAGCAGCATTACGAGTAACACGGGGAACACTGAAGCTTTCTTT. Translating gives CASSITSNTGNTEAFF.

The chain recombines TRBV18 with TRBJ2-3; D remains unclear. The germline V gene has CDR1 KGHSH and CDR2 LQKENI. V was shortened by 3 bases and J by 1 base, with 11 bases between the two germline ends. The CDR3 has 15 amino acids. CDR3 region: CASSPQMLGTDTQYF. CDR3 sequence (DNA): TGTGCCAGCTCACCCCAGATGTTGGGCACAGATACGCAGTATTTT.

The V and J genes are TRBV7-2 and TRBJ1-4; D is uncertain. The CDR3 is 15 residues long. Trimming removed 1 base from V and 0 bases from J, with 6 bases in between. The germline V gene encodes CDR1 SGHTA and CDR2 FQGNSA. CDR3 coding DNA: TGTGCCAGCAGCTTAGAAAGCGCAACTAATGAAAAACTGTTTTTT. Its translation is CASSLESATNEKLFF.

The V and J genes are TRBV27 and TRBJ2-3; D unclear. In germline, CDR1 is MNHEY, CDR2 SMNVEV (reference sequence). CDR3 length equals 12 residues. The germline V and J ends were trimmed by 3 bases and 4 bases, with 5 bases remaining between them. The CDR3 DNA reads as TGTGCCAGCAGTTTTGCGGCAGATACGCAGTATTTT. Protein: CASSFAADTQYF.

This sequence joins TRBV5-1 and TRBJ2-3; 7 bases match TRBD2. Losses at the gene ends were 0 bases for V and 1 base for J; bases not matched to a gene: 2. Germline values: CDR1 SGHRS, CDR2 YFSETQ. CDR3 size: 15 residues. CDR3 loop: CASSLASGRTDTQYF. The CDR3 coding sequence is TGCGCCAGCAGCTTGGCTAGCGGCCGCACAGATACGCAGTATTTT.

The gene calls are TRBV28 and TRBJ2-3; 15 bases map to TRBD2. CDR3 length equals 20 residues. With 6 bases clipped from V and 2 bases from J, the junction kept 15 bases outside the gene matches. The germline V gene encodes CDR1 MDHEN and CDR2 SYDVKM. CDR3 sequence: CASSRGLAGGPRTHTDTQYF. The DNA for the CDR3 is TGTGCCAGCAGCCGAGGACTAGCGGGGGGGCCCCGTACCCACACAGATACGCAGTATTTT.

V gene TRBV11-1 combines with J gene TRBJ2-7, with 7 bases identical to TRBD1. There are 14 residues in the CDR3. V lost 7 bases to trimming and J lost 3 bases; unmatched junction nucleotides: 9. CDR1 and CDR2 from the germline V gene are SGHAT and FQDESV (reference sequence). The CDR3 DNA reads as TGTGCCAGCACCGAGGACAGGACCAACTACGAGCAGTACTTC. Translated, it gives CASTEDRTNYEQYF.

The rearrangement joins TRBV5-1 to TRBJ2-2; D possibly corresponds to TRBD1 (5 bases). The CDR3 extends over 15 amino acids. V was cut by 4 bases and J by 6 bases, with 16 bases left in between. Germline CDR1 is SGHRS and CDR2 is YFSETQ. The CDR3 DNA is TGCGCCAGCAGCCCGCAGGGTAACGGTGCCGGGGAGCTGTTTTTT. Translated, it gives CASSPQGNGAGELFF. The whole variable domain, remainder taken from reference TRBV5-1 and TRBJ2-2, is KAGVTQTPRYLIKTRGQQVTLSCSPISGHRSVSWYQQTPGQGLQFLFEYFSETQRNKGNFPGRFSGRQFSNSRSEMNVSTLELGDSALYLCASSPQGNGAGELFFGEGSRLTVL.

The chain is built from TRBV11-3 and TRBJ2-2; D perhaps matches TRBD1 (5 bases). Germline V gives CDR1 SGHNT, CDR2 YENEEA. Between the trimmed V and J ends, which lost 1 base and 3 bases, there was a span of 12 bases. This CDR3 region has 16 residues. CDR3 DNA: TGTGCCAGCAGCTTAGGCCAGGGTGGTTACACCGGGGAGCTGTTTTTT. It codes for CASSLGQGGYTGELFF.

CDR3 amino acids: CASSPGQDFYEQYF. CDR3 bases: TGCGCCAGCAGCCCCGGACAGGATTTTTACGAGCAGTACTTC. V is TRBV5-1 and J is TRBJ2-7; TRBD1 agrees at 7 bases. Germline V gives CDR1 SGHRS, CDR2 YFSETQ. The junction had 8 bases not matched to a gene; V was cut back by 4 bases and J by 4 bases. This CDR3 is 14 amino acids long.

The chain has TRBV13 and TRBJ2-7; D might be TRBD1 (6 bases). V gave up 5 bases and J gave up 1 base, with 18 bases separating them. Germline V lookup: CDR1 PRHDT, CDR2 FYEKMQ (reference sequence). The CDR3 covers 16 residues. In DNA, the CDR3 is TGTGCCAGCAGCCGATATATGAGGGACACGTCCTACGAGCAGTACTTC. It is translated as CASSRYMRDTSYEQYF.

The chain uses TRBV11-2 and TRBJ2-1, with D possibly matching TRBD2 (5 bases). Germline V gene data show CDR1 as SGHAT and CDR2 as FQNNGV. The V end was cut by 4 bases, the J end by 5 bases, with 18 bases between. The CDR3 runs 16 residues. The CDR3 here is CASSSEGLFRHNEQFF. CDR3 in DNA: TGTGCCAGCAGCTCCGAGGGCCTTTTTCGTCACAATGAGCAGTTCTTC.

The rearrangement links TRBV5-6 to TRBJ2-1, with TRBD2 identical over 10 bases. J lost 4 bases, V lost 1 base, and 8 bases had no gene match. The CDR3 length is 17 residues. Germline values: CDR1 SGHDT, CDR2 YYEEEE. CDR3 residues: CASSLLASGGIYNEQFF. The CDR3 region has the DNA TGTGCCAGCAGCTTGTTGGCTAGCGGGGGAATATACAATGAGCAGTTCTTC.

The chain joins TRBV14 to TRBJ2-7, with a possible D match to TRBD1 (5 bases). Germline assignment: CDR1 SGHDN and CDR2 FVKESK. Deletions cut 0 bases from V and 3 bases from J, with 12 bases between. The CDR3 totals 15 residues. The DNA of the CDR3 is TGTGCCAGCAGCCAAGATCTCGCCAGGGTCTACGAGCAGTACTTC. This translates into CASSQDLARVYEQYF.

This rearrangement joins TRBV9 to TRBJ1-1; TRBD1 agrees at 7 bases. This CDR3 is built from 13 residues. Germline V gene data show CDR1 as SGDLS and CDR2 as YYNGEE. The V gene end was trimmed by 3 bases and the J gene end by 6 bases; junction bases not matched to a gene: 5. The DNA for the CDR3 is TGTGCCAGCAGCGCATTAACAGGGGCTGAAGCTTTCTTT. Translation: CASSALTGAEAFF. The complete variable domain, with remaining parts taken from reference TRBV9 and TRBJ1-1, reads DSGVTQTPKHLITATGQRVTLRCSPRSGDLSVYWYQQSLDQGLQFLIQYYNGEERAKGNILERFSAQQFPDLHSELNLSSLELGDSALYFCASSALTGAEAFFGQGTRLTVV.

The chain is built from TRBV7-3 and TRBJ1-6; D not certain. There are 15 residues in the CDR3. Trimming took 5 bases from V and 0 from J, leaving 8 bases between them. Germline V gene lookup returns CDR1 SGHTA and CDR2 FQGTGA. The CDR3 loop reads CASSVSDSYNSPLHF. CDR3 sequence (DNA): TGTGCCAGCAGCGTCAGCGACTCCTATAATTCACCCCTCCACTTT.

This clone was seen only once. The CDR3 here is CASRWTSGGGETQYF. The CDR3 nucleotides read TGTGCCAGCAGGTGGACTAGCGGAGGAGGGGAGACCCAGTACTTC. V gene TRBV7-2 combines with J gene TRBJ2-5, with TRBD2 matching 10 bases. Per germline, CDR1 SGHTA and CDR2 FQGNSA. This CDR3 spans 15 amino acids. Trimming cost V 6 bases and J 5 bases; bases outside gene matches: 9.

The chain combines TRBV11-1 with TRBJ1-2; 9 bases are shared with TRBD1. The V gene's germline CDR1 is SGHAT and CDR2 FQDESV (reference sequence). The CDR3 covers 15 residues. V was pared by 5 bases and J by 7 bases, with 11 bases of the junction left unmatched. The CDR3 region is CASSQAMDRGGGYTF. CDR3 coding DNA: TGTGCCAGCAGCCAGGCTATGGACAGGGGAGGTGGCTACACCTTC.

The rearrangement links TRBV7-8 to TRBJ1-1; maybe TRBD1 (6 bases). The V and J ends lost 8 bases and 2 bases respectively, with 12 bases between them. Germline V gene lookup returns CDR1 SGHVS and CDR2 FQNEAQ. This CDR3 is 13 amino acids long. The CDR3 reads CASGAQGNTEAFF. CDR3 DNA sequence: TGTGCCAGCGGGGCACAGGGAAACACTGAAGCTTTCTTT.